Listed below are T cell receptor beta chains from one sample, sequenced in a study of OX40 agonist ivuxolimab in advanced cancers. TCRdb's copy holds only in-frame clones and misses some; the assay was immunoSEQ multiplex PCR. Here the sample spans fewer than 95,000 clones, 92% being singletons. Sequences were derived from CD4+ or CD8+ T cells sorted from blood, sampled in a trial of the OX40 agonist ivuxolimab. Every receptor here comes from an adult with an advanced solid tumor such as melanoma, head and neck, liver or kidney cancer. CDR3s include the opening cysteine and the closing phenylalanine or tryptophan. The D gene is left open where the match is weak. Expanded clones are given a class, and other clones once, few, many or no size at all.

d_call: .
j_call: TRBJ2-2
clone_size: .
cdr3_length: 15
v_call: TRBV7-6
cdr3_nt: TGTGCCAGCAGCTTAGGGGTGGGCGGCGCCGGGGAGCTGTTTTTT
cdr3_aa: CASSLGVGGAGELFF

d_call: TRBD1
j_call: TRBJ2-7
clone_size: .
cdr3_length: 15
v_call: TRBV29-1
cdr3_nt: TGCAGCGTTGAATTTCCTAGTGGGACAGAATACGAGCAGTACTTC
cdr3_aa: CSVEFPSGTEYEQYF

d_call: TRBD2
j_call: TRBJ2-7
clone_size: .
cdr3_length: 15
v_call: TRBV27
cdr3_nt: TGTGCCAGCAGTTTATTTCCTAGCGGGGGAGGCGAGCAGTACTTC
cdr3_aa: CASSLFPSGGGEQYF

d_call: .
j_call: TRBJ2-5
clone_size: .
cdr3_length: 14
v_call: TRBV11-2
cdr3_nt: TGTGCCAGCAGCTTAGGCGGGTATCAAGAGACCCAGTACTTC
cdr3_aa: CASSLGGYQETQYF

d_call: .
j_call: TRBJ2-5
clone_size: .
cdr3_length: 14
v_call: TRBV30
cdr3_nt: TGTGCCTGGAGTTACCTAGGGGCCGAAGAGACCCAGTACTTC
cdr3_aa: CAWSYLGAEETQYF

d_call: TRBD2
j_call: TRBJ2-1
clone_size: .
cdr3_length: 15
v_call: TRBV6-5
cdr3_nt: TGTGCCAGCAGTTACATTCGGGGGGGGGTCAATGAGCAGTTCTTC
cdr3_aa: CASSYIRGGVNEQFF

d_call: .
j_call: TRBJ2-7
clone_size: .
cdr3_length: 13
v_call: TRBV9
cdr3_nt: TGTGCCAGCAGCACGGGCGGGGACATGGAGCAGTACTTC
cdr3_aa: CASSTGGDMEQYF

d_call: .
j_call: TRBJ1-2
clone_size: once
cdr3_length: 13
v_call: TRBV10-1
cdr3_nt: TGCGCCAGCAGTGAGAAGGTAAGGGAAGGCTACACCTTC
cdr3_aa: CASSEKVREGYTF

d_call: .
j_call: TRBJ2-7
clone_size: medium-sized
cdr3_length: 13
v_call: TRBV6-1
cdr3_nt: TGTGCCAGCTCCGGTACAGCGTACTACGAGCAGTACTTC
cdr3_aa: CASSGTAYYEQYF

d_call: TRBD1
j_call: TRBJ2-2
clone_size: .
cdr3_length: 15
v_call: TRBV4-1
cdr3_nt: TGCGCCAGCAGCCAGGGACAGGGAAGCACCGGGGAGCTGTTTTTT
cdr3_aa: CASSQGQGSTGELFF

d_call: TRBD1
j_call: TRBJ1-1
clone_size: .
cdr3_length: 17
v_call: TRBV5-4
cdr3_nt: TGTGCCAGCAGCCGCGATTGGGGACAGGGGGGGAACACTGAAGCTTTCTTT
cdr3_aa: CASSRDWGQGGNTEAFF

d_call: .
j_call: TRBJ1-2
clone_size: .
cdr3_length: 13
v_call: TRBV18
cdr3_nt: TGTGCCAGCTCACCACCGGGGGCGGTTGGCTACACCTTC
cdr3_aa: CASSPPGAVGYTF

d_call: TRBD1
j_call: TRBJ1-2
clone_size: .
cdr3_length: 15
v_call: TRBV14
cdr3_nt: TGTGCCAGCAGCCAGTTGACAGGGGAGGCGCGTGGCTACACCTTC
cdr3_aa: CASSQLTGEARGYTF

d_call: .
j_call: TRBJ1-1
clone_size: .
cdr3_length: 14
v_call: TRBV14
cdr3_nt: TGTGCCAGCAGCCCCTGGGACCTCTACACTGAAGCTTTCTTT
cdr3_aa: CASSPWDLYTEAFF

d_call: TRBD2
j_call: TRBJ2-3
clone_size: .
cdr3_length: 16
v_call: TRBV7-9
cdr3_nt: TGTGCCAGCAGCTTATACGGGGGAGGGCCGCAAGATACGCAGTATTTT
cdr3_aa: CASSLYGGGPQDTQYF

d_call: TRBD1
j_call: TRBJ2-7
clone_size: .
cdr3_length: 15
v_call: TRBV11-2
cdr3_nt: TGTGCCAGCAGCTACGGACAGGGGGGGGCCTACGAGCAGTACTTC
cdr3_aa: CASSYGQGGAYEQYF

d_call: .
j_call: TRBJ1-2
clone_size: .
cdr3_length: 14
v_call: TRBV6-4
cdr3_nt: TGTGCCAGCAGTGACTCGGACCTCCGAGGGGGCTACACCTTC
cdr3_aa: CASSDSDLRGGYTF

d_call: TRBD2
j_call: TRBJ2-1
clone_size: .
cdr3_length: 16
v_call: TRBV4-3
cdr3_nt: TGCGCCAGCAGCCAAGACTACCGGGACTACCTCAATGAGCAGTTCTTC
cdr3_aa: CASSQDYRDYLNEQFF

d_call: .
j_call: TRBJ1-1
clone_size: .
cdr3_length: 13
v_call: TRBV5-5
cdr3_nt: TGTGCCAGCAGCTTGAGAGGGCACACTGAAGCTTTCTTT
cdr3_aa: CASSLRGHTEAFF

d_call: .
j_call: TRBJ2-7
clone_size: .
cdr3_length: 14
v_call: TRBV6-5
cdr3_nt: TGTGCCAGCAGTTACACCAGGGGAGGAGACGAGCAGTACTTC
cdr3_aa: CASSYTRGGDEQYF

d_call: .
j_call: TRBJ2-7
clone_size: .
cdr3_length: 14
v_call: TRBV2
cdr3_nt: TGTGCCAGTGTAGACCGGGACAAAATCTACGAGCAGTACTTC
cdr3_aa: CASVDRDKIYEQYF

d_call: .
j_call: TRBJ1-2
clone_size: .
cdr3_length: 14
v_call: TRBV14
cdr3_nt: TGTGCCAGCAGCCCCTACGGGGCAGGGACGAAATACGACTTC
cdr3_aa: CASSPYGAGTKYDF

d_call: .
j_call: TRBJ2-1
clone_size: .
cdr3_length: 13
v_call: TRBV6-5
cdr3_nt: TGTGCCAGCAGTTCCCGCTCCTACAATGAGCAGTTCTTC
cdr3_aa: CASSSRSYNEQFF

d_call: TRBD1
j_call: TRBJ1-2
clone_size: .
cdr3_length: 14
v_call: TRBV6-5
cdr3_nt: TGTGCCAGCACGTCGGGGACAGCTAACTATGGCTACACCTTC
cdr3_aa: CASTSGTANYGYTF

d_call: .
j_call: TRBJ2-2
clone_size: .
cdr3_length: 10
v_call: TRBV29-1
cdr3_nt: TGCAGCGTTGACGTCGGGGAGCTGTTTTTT
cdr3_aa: CSVDVGELFF

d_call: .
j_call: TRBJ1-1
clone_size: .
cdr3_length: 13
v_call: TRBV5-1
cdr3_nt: TGCGCCAGCAGCTTATACTCGAACACTGAAGCTTTCTTT
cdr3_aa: CASSLYSNTEAFF

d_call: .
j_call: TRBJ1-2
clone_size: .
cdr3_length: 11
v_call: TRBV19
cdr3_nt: TGTGCCAGTAGTGATGGCTATGGCTACACCTTC
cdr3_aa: CASSDGYGYTF

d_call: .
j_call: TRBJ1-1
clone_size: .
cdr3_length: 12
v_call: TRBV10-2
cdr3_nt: TGCGCCAGCACGAGGGATTCCGCTGAAGCTTTCTTT
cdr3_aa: CASTRDSAEAFF

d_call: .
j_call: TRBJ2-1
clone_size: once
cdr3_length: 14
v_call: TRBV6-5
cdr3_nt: TGTGCCAGCAGTTATGGCAGGGGTACAGGTGAGCAGTTCTTC
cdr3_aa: CASSYGRGTGEQFF

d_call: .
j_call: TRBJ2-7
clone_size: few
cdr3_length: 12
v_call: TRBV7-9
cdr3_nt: TGTGCCAGCAGCTTAGGTTCTTACGAGCAGTACTTC
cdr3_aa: CASSLGSYEQYF

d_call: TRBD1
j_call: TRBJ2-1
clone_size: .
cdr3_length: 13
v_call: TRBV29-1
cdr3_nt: TGCAGCGTGCCGGGACAGGGCGTGTATGAGCAGTTCTTC
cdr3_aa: CSVPGQGVYEQFF

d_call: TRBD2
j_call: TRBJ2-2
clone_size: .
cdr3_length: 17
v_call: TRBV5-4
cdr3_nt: TGTGCCAGCAGCCCAGGACTAGCGGGGGGGCCAAGCGGGGAGCTGTTTTTT
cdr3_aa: CASSPGLAGGPSGELFF

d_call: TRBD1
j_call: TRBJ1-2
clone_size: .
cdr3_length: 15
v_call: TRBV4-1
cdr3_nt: TGCGCCAGCAGGTCAACGGGACAGGGTAAGGCTGGCTACACCTTC
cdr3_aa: CASRSTGQGKAGYTF

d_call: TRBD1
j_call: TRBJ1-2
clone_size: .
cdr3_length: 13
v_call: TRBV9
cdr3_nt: TGTGCCAGCAGCCCGGGGACAGGAAATGGCTACACCTTC
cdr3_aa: CASSPGTGNGYTF